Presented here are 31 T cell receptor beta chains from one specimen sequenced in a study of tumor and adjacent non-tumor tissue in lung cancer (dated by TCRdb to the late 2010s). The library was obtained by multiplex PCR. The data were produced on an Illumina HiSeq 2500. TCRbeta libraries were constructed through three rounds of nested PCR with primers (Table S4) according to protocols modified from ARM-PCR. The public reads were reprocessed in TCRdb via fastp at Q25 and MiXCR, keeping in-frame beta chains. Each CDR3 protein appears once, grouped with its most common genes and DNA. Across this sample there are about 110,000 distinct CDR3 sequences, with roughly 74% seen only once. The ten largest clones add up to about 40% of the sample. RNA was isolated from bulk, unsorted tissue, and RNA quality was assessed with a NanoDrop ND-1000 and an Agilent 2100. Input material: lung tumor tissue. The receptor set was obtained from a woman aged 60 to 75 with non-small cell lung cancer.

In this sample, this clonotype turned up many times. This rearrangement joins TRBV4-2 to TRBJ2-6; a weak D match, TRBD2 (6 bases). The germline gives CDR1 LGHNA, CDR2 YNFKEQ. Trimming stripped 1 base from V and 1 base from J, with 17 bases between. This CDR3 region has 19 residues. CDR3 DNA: TGTGCCAGCAGCCAAGCTACCGGGAGAGCTTTTTCTGGGGCCAACGTCCTGACTTTC. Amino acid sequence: CASSQATGRAFSGANVLTF.

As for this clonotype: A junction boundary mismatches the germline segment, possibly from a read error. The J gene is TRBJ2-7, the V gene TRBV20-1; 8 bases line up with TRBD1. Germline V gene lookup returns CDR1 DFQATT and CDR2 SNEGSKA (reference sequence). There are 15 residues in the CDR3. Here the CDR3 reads CSAIDMGTGIYERYF. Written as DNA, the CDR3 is TGCAGTGCTATAGATATGGGGACAGGTATCTACGAGCGGTACTTC.

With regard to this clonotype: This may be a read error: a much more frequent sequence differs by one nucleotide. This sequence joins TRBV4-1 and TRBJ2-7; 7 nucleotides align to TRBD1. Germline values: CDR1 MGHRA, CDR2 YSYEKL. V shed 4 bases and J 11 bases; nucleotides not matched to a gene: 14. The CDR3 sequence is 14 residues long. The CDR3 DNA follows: TGCGCCAGCAGCCTCTGGACAGGATCCACCAAGAAGTACTTC. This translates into CASSLWTGSTKKYF.

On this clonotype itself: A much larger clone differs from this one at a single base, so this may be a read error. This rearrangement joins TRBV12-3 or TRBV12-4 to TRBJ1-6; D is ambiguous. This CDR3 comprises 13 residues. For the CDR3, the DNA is TGTGCCGGCAGTGAAATGGGTTCTTCACCCCTCCACTTT. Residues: CAGSEMGSSPLHF.

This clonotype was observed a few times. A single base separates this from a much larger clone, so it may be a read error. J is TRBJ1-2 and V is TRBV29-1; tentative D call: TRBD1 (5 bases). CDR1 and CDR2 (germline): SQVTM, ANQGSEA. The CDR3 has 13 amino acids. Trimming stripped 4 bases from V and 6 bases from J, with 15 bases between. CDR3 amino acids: CSVGDEIFDGYTF. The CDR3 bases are TGCAGCGTTGGGGACGAGATTTTTGATGGCTACACCTTC.

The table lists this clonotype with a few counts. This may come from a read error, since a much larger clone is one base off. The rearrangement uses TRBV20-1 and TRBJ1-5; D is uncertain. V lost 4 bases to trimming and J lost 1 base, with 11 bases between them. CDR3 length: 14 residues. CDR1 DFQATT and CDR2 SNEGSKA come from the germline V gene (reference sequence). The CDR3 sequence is CSATRIVSNQPQHF. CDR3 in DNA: TGCAGTGCTACCCGGATAGTCAGCAATCAGCCCCAGCATTTT.

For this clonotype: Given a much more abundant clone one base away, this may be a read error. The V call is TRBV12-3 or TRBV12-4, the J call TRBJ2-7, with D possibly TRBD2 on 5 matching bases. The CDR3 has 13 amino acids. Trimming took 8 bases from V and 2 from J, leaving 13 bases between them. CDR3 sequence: CASCRFGAYEQYF. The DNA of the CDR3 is TGTGCCAGCTGCCGATTCGGGGCCTACGAGCAGTACTTC.

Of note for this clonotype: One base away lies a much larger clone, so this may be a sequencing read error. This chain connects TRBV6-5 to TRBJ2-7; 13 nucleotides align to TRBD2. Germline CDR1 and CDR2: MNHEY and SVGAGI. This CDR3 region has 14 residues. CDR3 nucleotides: TGTACCAGCAAGGCGGGACTAGCGGGATACGAGCAGTACTTC. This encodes CTSKAGLAGYEQYF.

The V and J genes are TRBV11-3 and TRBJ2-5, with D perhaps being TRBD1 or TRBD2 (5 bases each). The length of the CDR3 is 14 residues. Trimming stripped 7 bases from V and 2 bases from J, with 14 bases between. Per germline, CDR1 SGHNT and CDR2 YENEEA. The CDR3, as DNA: TGTGCCAGCAAATCGGGGCCAGATCAAGAGACCCAGTACTTC. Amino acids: CASKSGPDQETQYF.

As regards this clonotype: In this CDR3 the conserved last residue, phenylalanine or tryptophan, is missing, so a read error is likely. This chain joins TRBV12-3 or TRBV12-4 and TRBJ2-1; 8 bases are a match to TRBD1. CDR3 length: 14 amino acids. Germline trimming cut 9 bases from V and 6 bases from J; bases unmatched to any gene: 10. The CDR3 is CARIHWTGCNEQFY. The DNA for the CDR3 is TGTGCCAGAATCCACTGGACAGGGTGCAATGAGCAGTTCTAC.

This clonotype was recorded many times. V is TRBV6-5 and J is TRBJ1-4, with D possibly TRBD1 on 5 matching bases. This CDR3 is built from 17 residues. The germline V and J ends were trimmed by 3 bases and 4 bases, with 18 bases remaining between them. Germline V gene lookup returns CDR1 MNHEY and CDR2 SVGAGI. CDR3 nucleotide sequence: TGTGCCAGCAGTTATCAACACCCGGGAGGGGTTAATGAAAAACTGTTTTTT. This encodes CASSYQHPGGVNEKLFF.

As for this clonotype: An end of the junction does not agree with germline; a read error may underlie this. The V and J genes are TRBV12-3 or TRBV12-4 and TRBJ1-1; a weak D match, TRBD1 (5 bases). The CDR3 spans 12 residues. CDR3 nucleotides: TGTGTCAGCACCTACTTGGGGGAAGTAGCTTTCTTT. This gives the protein CVSTYLGEVAFF.

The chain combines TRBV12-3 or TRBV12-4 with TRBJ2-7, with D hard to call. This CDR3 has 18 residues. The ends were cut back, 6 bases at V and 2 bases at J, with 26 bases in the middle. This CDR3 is CASSVLGLYGRDPYEQYF. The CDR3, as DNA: TGTGCCAGCAGCGTACTCGGCTTATACGGGCGCGACCCCTACGAGCAGTACTTC.

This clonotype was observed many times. CDR3 in amino acids: CASSIAQEHQETQYF. The CDR3 nucleotides are TGTGCCAGCAGTATCGCGCAGGAGCACCAAGAGACCCAGTACTTC. The chain links TRBV7-9 to TRBJ2-5; no clear D gene. The V end lost 6 bases, the J end lost 0 bases, and 14 bases lay between the germline ends. The CDR3 covers 15 residues. Germline CDR1 is SEHNR and CDR2 is FQNEAQ (reference sequence).

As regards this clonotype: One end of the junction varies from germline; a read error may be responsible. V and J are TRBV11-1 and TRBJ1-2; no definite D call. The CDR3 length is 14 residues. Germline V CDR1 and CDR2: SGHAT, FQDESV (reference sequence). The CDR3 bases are TGTGCCAGCAGCTCACTGGGTCCGCTCTATGACTACGCCTTC. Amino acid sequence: CASSSLGPLYDYAF.

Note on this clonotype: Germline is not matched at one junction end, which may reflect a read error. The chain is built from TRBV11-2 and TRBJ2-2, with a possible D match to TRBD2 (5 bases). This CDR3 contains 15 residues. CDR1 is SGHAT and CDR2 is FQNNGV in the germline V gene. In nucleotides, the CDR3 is TGTGCCAGCAGTTGGGGAGTGGCTTCGCCCGGGAAGCTGGTTTTT. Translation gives CASSWGVASPGKLVF. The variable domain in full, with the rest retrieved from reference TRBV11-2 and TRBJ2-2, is EAGVAQSPRYKIIEKRQSVAFWCNPISGHATLYWYQQILGQGPKLLIQFQNNGVVDDSQLPKDRFSAERLKGVDSTLKIQPAKLEDSAVYLCASSWGVASPGKLVFGEGSRLTVL.

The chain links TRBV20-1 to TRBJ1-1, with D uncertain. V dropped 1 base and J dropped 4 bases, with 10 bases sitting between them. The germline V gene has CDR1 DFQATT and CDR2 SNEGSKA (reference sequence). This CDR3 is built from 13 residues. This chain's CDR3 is CSARAPQITEAFF. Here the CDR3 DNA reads TGCAGTGCTAGAGCGCCACAGATCACTGAAGCTTTCTTT.

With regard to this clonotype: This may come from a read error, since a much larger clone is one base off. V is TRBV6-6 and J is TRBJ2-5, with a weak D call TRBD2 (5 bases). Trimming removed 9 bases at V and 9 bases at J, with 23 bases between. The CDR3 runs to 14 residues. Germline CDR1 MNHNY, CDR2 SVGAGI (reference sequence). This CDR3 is CARTQSAGGRAQYF. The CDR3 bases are TGTGCCAGGACCCAGAGTGCGGGTGGTAGGGCCCAGTACTTC.

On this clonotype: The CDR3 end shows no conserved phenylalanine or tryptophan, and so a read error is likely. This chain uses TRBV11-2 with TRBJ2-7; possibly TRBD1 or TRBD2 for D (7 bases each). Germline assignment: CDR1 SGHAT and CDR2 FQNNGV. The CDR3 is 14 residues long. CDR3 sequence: CPSSLSSGTAEQYL. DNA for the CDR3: TGTCCCAGCAGCTTATCCAGCGGGACAGCCGAGCAGTACTTG.

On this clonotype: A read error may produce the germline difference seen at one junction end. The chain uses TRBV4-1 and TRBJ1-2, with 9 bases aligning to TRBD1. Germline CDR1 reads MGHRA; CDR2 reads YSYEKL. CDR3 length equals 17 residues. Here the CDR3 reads CANSHESRTGAYYGYAF. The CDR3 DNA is TGCGCCAACAGCCACGAATCTAGGACAGGGGCCTATTATGGCTACGCCTTT.

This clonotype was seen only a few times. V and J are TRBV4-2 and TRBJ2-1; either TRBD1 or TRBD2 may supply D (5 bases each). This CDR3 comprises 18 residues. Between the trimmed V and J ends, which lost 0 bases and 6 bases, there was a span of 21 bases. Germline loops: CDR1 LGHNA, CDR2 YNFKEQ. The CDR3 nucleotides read TGTGCCAGCAGCCAAGAAACCCCGGGACCCCTCCCCTCCAATGAGCAGTTCTTC. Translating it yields CASSQETPGPLPSNEQFF.

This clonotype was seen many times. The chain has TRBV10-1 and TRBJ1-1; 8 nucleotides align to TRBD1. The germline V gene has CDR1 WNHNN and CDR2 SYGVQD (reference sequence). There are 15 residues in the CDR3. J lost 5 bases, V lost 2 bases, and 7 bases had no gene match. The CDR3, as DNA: TGCGCCAGCAGTGAGAGTGGACAGGGAAAGACTGAAGCTTTCTTT. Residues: CASSESGQGKTEAFF.

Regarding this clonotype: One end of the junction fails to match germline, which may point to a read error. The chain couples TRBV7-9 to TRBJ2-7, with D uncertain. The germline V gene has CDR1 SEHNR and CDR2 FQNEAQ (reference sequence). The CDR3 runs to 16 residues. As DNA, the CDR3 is TGTGCCAGCAGCTTAATGAATAGCATCTCTTCCTATGAGCAGTACTTC. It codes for CASSLMNSISSYEQYF.

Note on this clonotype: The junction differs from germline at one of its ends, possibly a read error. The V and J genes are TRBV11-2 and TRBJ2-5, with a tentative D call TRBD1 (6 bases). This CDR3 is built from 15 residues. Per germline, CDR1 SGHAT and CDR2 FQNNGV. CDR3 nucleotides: TGTGCCAGCAGCTTATCGGTACTGGGACAAGAGATCCAGTACTTC. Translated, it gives CASSLSVLGQEIQYF.

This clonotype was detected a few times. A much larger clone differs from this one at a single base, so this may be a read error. As DNA, the CDR3 is TGCGCCAGCAGCCCCCCAGTCCGGGAGTTCGGGGCCAACGTCCTGACTTTC. This encodes CASSPPVREFGANVLTF. V and J are TRBV4-3 and TRBJ2-6; maybe TRBD2 (6 bases). Trimming shortened V by 4 bases and J by 4 bases, and 17 bases separated the two germline ends. CDR3 length: 17 residues. Germline CDR1 reads LGHNA; CDR2 reads YSLEER.

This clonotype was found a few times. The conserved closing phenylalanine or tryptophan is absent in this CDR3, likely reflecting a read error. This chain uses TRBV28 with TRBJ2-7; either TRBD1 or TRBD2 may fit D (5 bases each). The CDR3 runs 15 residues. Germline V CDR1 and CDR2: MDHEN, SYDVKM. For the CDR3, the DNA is TGTGCCCGCAGTTTCGTTGGGGGATCCGGCCACGAGCAGTACCTC. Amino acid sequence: CARSFVGGSGHEQYL.

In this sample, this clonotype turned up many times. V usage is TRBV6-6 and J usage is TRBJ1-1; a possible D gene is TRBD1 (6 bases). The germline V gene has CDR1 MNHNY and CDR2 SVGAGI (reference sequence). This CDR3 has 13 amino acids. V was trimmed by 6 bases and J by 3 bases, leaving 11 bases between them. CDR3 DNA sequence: TGTGCCAGCAGCACGGAGGGGGACACTGAAGCTTTCTTT. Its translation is CASSTEGDTEAFF.

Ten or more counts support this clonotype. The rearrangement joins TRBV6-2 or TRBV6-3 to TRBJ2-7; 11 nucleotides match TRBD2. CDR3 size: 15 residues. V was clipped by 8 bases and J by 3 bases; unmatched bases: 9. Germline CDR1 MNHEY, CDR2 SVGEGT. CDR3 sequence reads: CASHSGGAIFYEQYF. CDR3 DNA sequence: TGTGCCAGCCATAGCGGGGGGGCGATCTTCTACGAGCAGTACTTC.

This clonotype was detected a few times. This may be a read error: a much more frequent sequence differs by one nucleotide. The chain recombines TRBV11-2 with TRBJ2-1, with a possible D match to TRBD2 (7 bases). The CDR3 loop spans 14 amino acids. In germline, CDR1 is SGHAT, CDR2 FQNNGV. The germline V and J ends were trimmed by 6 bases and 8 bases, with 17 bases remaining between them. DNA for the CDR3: TGTGCCAGCAGGGTCGGGGGGCCGAGGGATGAGCAGTTCTTC. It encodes CASRVGGPRDEQFF.

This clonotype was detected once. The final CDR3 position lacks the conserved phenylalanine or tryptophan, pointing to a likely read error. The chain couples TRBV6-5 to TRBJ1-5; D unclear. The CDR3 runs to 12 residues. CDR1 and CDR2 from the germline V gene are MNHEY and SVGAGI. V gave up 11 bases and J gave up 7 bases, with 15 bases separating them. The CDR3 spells CAGRSWSQPQHI. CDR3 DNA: TGTGCCGGCCGATCATGGTCACAGCCCCAGCATATT.

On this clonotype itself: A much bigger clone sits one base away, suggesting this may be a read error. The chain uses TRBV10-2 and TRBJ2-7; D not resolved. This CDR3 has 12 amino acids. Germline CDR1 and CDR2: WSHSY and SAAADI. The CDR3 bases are TGCGCCAGCAGTGGACGGGCCTACGAGCAGTGCTTC. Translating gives CASSGRAYEQCF.